Below, one TCR beta chain is given with its context. Its antigen is undetermined. The data belong to a study of T cell responses to AZD1222 COVID-19 vaccine. Findings of the study overall: Clonal diversity may have been underestimated in mostly white British donors. No repertoire was sampled before or during the peak T cell response, only after it.

V lost 4 bases and J lost 4; bases outside the gene matches: 13. Germline values: CDR1 SGDLS, CDR2 YYNGEE. This CDR3 has 17 amino acids. Data came from immunoSEQ multiplex PCR; TCRdb stores just in-frame clones and leaves some out. The sample consists of about 120,000 clones, 70% to 90% of them appearing once. The material was peripheral blood, obtained on day 0 of MenACWY control vaccination. V and J are TRBV9 and TRBJ2-1; TRBD2 agrees at 8 bases. The sequence was obtained from an adult in good health. DNA of the CDR3: TGTGCCAGCAGCCTAACTGGAATGCGGGGGGTATACAATGAGCAGTTCTTC. This gives the protein CASSLTGMRGVYNEQFF.